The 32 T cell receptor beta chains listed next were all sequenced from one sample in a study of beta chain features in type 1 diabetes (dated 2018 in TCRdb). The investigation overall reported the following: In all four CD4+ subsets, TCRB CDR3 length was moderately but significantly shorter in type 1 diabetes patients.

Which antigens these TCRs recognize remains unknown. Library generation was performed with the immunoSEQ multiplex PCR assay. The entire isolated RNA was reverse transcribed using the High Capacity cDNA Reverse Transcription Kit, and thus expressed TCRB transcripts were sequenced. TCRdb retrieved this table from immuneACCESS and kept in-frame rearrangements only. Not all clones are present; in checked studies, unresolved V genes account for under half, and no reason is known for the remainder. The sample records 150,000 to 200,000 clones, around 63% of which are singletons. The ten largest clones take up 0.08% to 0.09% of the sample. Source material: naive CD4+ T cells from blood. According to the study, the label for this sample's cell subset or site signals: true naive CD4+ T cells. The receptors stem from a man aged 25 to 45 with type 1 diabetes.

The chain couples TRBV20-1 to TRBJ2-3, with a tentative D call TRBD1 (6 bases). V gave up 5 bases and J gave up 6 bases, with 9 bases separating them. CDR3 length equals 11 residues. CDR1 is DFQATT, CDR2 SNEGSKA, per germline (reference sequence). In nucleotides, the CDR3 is TGCAGTGCTTTTACAGGGGATACGCAGTATTTT. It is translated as CSAFTGDTQYF.

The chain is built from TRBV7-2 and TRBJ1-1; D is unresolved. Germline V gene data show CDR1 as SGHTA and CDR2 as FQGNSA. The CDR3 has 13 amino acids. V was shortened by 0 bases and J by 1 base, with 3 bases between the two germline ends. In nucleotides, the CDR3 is TGTGCCAGCAGCTTAGCCCCGAACACTGAAGCTTTCTTT. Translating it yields CASSLAPNTEAFF.

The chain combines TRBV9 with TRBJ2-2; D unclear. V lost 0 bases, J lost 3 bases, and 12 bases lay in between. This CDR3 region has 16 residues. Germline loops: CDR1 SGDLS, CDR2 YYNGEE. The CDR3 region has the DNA TGTGCCAGCAGCGTAGGGGCAGCCTCGGACACCGGGGAGCTGTTTTTT. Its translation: CASSVGAASDTGELFF.

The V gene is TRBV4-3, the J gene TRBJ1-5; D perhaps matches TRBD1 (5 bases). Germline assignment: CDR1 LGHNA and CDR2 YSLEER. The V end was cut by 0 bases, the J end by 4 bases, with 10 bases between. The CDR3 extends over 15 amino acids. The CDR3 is CASSQDEGSNQPQHF. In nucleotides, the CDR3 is TGCGCCAGCAGCCAAGATGAGGGGTCTAATCAGCCCCAGCATTTT.

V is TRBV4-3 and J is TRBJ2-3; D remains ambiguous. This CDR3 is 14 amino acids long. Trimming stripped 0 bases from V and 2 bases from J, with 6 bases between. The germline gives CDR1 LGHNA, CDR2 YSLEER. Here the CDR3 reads CASSQDWYTDTQYF. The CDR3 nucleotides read TGCGCCAGCAGCCAAGACTGGTACACAGATACGCAGTATTTT.

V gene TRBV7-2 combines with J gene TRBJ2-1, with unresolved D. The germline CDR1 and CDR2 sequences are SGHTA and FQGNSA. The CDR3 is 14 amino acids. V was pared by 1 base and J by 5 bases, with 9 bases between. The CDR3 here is CASSLVDPNNEQFF. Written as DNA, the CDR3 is TGTGCCAGCAGCTTAGTGGACCCGAACAATGAGCAGTTCTTC.

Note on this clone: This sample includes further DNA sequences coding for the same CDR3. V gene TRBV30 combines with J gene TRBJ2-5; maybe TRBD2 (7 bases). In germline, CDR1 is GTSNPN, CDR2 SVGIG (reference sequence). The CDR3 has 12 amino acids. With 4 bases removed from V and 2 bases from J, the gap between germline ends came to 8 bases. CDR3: CAWKGGQETQYF. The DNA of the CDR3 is TGTGCCTGGAAGGGGGGGCAAGAGACCCAGTACTTC.

Here the CDR3 DNA reads TGTGCCAGCAGCTTCACTGAAGCTTTCTTT. Translated: CASSFTEAFF. This sequence joins TRBV7-9 and TRBJ1-1; D is unclear. Per germline, CDR1 SEHNR and CDR2 FQNEAQ (reference sequence). The CDR3 has 10 amino acids. Deletions cut 3 bases from V and 4 bases from J, with 0 bases between.

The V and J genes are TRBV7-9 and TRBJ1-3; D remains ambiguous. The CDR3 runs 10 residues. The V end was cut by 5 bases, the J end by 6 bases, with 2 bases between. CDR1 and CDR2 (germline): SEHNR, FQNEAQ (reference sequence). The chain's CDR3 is CASSLNTIYF. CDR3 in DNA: TGTGCCAGCAGCCTAAACACCATATATTTT.

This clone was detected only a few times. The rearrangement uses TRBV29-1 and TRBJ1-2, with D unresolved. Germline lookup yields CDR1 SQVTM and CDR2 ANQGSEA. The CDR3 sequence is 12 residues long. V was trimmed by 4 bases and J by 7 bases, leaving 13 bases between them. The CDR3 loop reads CSVGSIISGYTF. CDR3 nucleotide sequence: TGCAGCGTTGGTTCCATTATTAGTGGCTACACCTTC.

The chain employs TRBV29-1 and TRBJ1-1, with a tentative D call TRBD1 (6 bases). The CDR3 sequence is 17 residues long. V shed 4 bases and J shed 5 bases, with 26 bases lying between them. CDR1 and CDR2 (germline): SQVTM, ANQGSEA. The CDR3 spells CSVGVWLDRPTRTEAFF. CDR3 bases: TGCAGCGTTGGGGTTTGGTTAGACAGGCCCACGAGGACTGAAGCTTTCTTT.

CDR3 coding DNA: TGCGCCAGCAGCTTGGTGGGAAGTCTGAACACTGAAGCTTTCTTT. As protein: CASSLVGSLNTEAFF. The chain couples TRBV5-1 to TRBJ1-1, with D unresolved. The germline CDR1 and CDR2 sequences are SGHRS and YFSETQ. Trimming left V 0 bases short and J 0 bases short, with 9 bases between. This CDR3 is 15 amino acids long.

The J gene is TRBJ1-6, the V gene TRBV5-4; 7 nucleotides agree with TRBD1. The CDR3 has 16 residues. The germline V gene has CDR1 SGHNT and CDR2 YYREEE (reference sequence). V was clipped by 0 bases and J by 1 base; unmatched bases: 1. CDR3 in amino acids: CASSLEGASYNSPLHF. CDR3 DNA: TGTGCCAGCAGCTTGGAGGGGGCATCCTATAATTCACCCCTCCACTTT.

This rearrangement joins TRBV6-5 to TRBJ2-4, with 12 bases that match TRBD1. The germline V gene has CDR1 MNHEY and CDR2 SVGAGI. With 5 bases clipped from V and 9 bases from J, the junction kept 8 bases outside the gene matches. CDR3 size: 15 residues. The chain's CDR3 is CASSTGTGGFSIQYF. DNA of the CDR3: TGTGCCAGCAGTACCGGGACAGGGGGCTTTAGCATTCAGTACTTC.

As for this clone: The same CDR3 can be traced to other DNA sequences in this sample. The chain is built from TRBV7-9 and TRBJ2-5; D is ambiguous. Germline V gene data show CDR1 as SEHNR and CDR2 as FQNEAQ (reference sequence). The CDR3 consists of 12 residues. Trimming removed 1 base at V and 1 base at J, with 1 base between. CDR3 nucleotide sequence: TGTGCCAGCAGCTTAGTCCAAGAGACCCAGTACTTC. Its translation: CASSLVQETQYF.

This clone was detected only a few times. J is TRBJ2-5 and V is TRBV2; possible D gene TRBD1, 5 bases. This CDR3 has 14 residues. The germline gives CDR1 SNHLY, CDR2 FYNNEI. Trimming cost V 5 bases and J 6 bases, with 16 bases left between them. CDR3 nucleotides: TGTGCCAGCAGTACAGGTTGGCCCCTGCAGACCCAGTACTTC. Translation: CASSTGWPLQTQYF.

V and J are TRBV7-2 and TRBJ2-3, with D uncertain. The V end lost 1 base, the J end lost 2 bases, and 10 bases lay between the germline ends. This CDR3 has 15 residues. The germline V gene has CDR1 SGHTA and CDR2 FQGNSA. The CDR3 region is CASSLEPGPTDTQYF. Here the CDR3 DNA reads TGTGCCAGCAGCTTAGAACCCGGGCCCACAGATACGCAGTATTTT.

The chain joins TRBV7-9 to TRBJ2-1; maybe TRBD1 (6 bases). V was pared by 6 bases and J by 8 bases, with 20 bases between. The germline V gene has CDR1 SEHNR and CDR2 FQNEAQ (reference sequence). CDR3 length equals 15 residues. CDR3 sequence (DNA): TGTGCCAGCAGGAAAGACAGGCCCGACGGCGATGAGCAGTTCTTC. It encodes CASRKDRPDGDEQFF.

The CDR3 bases are TGCAGCGCCCGGGACAGGGGGTCCCACGAGCAGTACTTC. It translates to CSARDRGSHEQYF. V gene TRBV29-1 combines with J gene TRBJ2-7; 11 nucleotides line up with TRBD1. Germline CDR1 SQVTM, CDR2 ANQGSEA. The CDR3 loop spans 13 amino acids. J was trimmed by 5 bases and V by 7 bases; bases with no gene match: 7.

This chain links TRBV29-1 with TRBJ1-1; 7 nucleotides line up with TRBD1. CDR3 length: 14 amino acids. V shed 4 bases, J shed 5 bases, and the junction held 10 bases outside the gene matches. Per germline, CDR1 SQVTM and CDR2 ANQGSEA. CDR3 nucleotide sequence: TGCAGCGTTGTCGTGACAGGGAGTAGGACTGAAGCTTTCTTT. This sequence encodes CSVVVTGSRTEAFF.

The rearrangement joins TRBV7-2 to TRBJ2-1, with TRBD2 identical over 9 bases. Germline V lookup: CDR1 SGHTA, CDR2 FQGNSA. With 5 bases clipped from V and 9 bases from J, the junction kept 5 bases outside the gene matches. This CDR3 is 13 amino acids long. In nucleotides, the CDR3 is TGTGCCAGCAGCCCGCGGGGGGGCACTGAGCAGTTCTTC. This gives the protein CASSPRGGTEQFF. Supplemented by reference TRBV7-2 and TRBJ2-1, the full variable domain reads GAGVSQSPSNKVTEKGKDVELRCDPISGHTALYWYRQSLGQGLEFLIYFQGNSAPDKSGLPSDRFSAERTGGSVSTLTIQRTQQEDSAVYLCASSPRGGTEQFFGPGTRLTVL.

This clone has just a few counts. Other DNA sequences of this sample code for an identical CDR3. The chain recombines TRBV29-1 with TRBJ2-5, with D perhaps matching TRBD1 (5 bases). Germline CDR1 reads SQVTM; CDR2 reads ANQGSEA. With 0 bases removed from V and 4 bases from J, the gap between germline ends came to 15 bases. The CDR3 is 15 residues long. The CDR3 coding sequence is TGCAGCGTTGAAGATAGGCGGCAGGGTGGAGAGACCCAGTACTTC. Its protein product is CSVEDRRQGGETQYF.

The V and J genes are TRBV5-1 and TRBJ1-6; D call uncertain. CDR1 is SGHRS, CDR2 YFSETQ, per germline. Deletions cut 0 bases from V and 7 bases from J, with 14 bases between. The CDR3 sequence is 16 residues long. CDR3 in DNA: TGCGCCAGCAGCTTGGAGGGATCGGATCACAATTCACCCCTCCACTTT. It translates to CASSLEGSDHNSPLHF.

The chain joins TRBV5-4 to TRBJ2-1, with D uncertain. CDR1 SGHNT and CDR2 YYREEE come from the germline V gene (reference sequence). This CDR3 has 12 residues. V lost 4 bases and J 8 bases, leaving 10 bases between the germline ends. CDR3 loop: CASSPRPDEQFF. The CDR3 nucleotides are TGTGCCAGCAGCCCGCGACCAGATGAGCAGTTCTTC.

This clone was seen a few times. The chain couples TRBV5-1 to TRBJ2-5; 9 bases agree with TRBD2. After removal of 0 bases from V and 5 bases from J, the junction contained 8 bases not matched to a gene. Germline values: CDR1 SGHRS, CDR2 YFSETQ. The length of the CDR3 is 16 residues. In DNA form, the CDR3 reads TGCGCCAGCAGCTTGGAAGTGGTAGCGGGGGTGGAGACCCAGTACTTC. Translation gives CASSLEVVAGVETQYF.

CDR3 coding DNA: TGTGCCAGTAGTATACAGGGAGGGTACGAGCAGTACTTC. Its protein is CASSIQGGYEQYF. The chain combines TRBV19 with TRBJ2-7; 7 nucleotides agree with TRBD2. Per the germline V gene, CDR1 is LNHDA and CDR2 is SQIVND (reference sequence). J lost 4 bases, V lost 2 bases, and 2 bases had no gene match. The CDR3 sequence is 13 residues long.

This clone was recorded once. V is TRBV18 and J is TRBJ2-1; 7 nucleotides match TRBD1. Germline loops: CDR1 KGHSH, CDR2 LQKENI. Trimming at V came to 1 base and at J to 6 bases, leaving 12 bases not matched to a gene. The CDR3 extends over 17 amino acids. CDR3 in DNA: TGTGCCAGCTCACCACGCACAGTAACAGGGGAAACCAATGAGCAGTTCTTC. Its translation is CASSPRTVTGETNEQFF.

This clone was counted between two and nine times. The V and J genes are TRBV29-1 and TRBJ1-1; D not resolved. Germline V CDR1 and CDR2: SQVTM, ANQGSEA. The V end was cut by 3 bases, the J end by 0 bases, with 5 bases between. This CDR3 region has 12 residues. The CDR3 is CSVDDMNTEAFF. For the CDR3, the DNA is TGCAGCGTTGATGATATGAACACTGAAGCTTTCTTT.

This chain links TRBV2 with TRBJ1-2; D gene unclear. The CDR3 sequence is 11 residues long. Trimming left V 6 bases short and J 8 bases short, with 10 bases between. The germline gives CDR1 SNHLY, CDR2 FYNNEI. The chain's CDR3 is CASRRAGGYTF. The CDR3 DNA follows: TGTGCCAGCAGAAGGGCGGGGGGCTACACCTTC. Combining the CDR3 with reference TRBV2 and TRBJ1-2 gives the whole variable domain EPEVTQTPSHQVTQMGQEVILRCVPISNHLYFYWYRQILGQKVEFLVSFYNNEISEKSEIFDDQFSVERPDGSNFTLKIRSTKLEDSAMYFCASRRAGGYTFGSGTRLTVV.

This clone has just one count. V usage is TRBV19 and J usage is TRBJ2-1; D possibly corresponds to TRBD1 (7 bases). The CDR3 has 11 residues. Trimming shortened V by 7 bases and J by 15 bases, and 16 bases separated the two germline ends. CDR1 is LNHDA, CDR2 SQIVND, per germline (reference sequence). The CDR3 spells CASMSRGVGFF. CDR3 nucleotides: TGTGCCAGTATGTCCAGGGGGGTCGGGTTCTTC. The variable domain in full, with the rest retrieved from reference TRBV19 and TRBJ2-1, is DGGITQSPKYLFRKEGQNVTLSCEQNLNHDAMYWYRQDPGQGLRLIYYSQIVNDFQKGDIAEGYSVSREKKESFPLTVTSAQKNPTAFYLCASMSRGVGFFGPGTRLTVL.

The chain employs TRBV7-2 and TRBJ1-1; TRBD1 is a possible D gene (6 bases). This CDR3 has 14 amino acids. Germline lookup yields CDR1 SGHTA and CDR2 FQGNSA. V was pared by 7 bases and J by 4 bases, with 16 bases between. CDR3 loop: CASTSQGLGTEAFF. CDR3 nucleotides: TGTGCCAGCACCTCCCAGGGGCTGGGCACTGAAGCTTTCTTT.

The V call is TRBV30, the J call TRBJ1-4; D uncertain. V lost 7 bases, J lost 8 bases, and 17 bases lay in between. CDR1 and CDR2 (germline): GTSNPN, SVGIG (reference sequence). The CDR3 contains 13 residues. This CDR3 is CASLLRRPEKLFF. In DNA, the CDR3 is TGTGCCTCCCTCTTACGAAGACCGGAAAAACTGTTTTTT.